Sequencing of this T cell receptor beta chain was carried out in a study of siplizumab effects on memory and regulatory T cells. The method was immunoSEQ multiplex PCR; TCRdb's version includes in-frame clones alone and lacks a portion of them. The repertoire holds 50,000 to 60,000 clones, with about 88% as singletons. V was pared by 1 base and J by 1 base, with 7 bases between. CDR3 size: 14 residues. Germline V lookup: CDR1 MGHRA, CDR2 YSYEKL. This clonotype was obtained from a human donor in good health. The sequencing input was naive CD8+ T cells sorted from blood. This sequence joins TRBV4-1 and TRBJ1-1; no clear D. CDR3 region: CASSQVAPNTEAFF. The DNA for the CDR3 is TGCGCCAGCAGCCAAGTGGCCCCGAACACTGAAGCTTTCTTT.